The source of this TCR beta chain is a study of cytotoxic CD8 clonotypes in ibrutinib-treated CLL. TCRdb's copy holds only in-frame clones and misses some; the assay was immunoSEQ multiplex PCR. The sample holds some 130,000 clones, under 90% seen once. As concerns this clone: Antigen: not known.

Study-level results: Ibrutinib response saw clonality rise, and progression saw it return toward baseline.

The junction had 10 bases not matched to a gene; V was cut back by 6 bases and J by 5 bases. There are 16 residues in the CDR3. Germline V gene lookup returns CDR1 MNHEY and CDR2 SMNVEV (reference sequence). This material consisted of PBMCs, taken after 24 months of ibrutinib treatment. This clonotype originated in a human donor with chronic lymphocytic leukemia. The V and J genes are TRBV27 and TRBJ1-6, with TRBD1 identical over 7 bases. The CDR3 reads CASSTQGWSDNSPLHF. The DNA of the CDR3 is TGTGCCAGCAGCACACAGGGGTGGTCGGATAATTCACCCCTCCACTTT.